This T cell receptor (beta chain) appears in the sequencing data of a study of shared clonotypes between healthy human individuals. Over several immunoSEQ plates, each subset's genomic DNA was distributed in even portions. Libraries were prepared by immunoSEQ multiplex PCR; TCRdb keeps only in-frame clonotypes and omits some of them. The sample carries 2 million to 3 million clones, roughly 93% recorded once. Germline assignment: CDR1 SNHLY and CDR2 FYNNEI. The CDR3 sequence is 14 residues long. Trimming removed 6 bases from V and 6 bases from J, with 12 bases in between. This chain connects TRBV2 to TRBJ1-6, with D uncertain. This TCR was recovered from a man aged 18 to 30 in good health. Some clones in this sample may be carry-over from other donors' samples. Sequencing was performed on naive CD4+ T cells from PBMCs. The subset here: CD45RA+ positively selected. The CDR3 loop is CASRDVPPNSPLHF. The DNA for the CDR3 is TGTGCCAGCAGGGACGTTCCTCCTAATTCACCCCTCCACTTT.